This entry concerns a single T cell receptor beta chain. Profiled with immunoSEQ multiplex PCR; TCRdb holds only in-frame clones, not every one. The table shows 200,000 to 250,000 clones, with 87% occurring only once. This entry is derived from a study of blood T cell repertoires in COVID-19. CDR1 is SGHTA and CDR2 is FQGTGA in the germline V gene. The CDR3 covers 15 residues. V shed 5 bases and J 7 bases; nucleotides not matched to a gene: 11. V usage is TRBV7-3 and J usage is TRBJ2-5, with 9 nucleotides matching TRBD2. The origin of this receptor is a woman in her thirties with acute COVID-19. Sample: PBMCs or T cells enriched from blood (not recorded which). DNA of the CDR3: TGTGCCAGCAGCCCCTCTAGCGGGACCGTAGGGACCCAGTACTTC. Its translation: CASSPSSGTVGTQYF.